These T cell receptor beta chains were read from a single sample in a study of T cell responses to AZD1222 COVID-19 vaccine. This table comes from immunoSEQ multiplex PCR, and its TCRdb copy is limited to in-frame clones, with some not included. The sample carries some 150,000 clones, more than 80% recorded once. The material sequenced was peripheral blood, taken on day 0 of AZD1222 vaccination. All receptors come from an adult in good health. Both conserved end residues are part of each CDR3. Each record gives: J gene, V gene, CDR3 length, clone size, D gene, CDR3 DNA, CDR3 protein. A D gene is named only where the DNA matches it firmly. Clone size appears in some rows only: once, few, many, or a class for an expanded clone.

TRBJ1-4,TRBV7-9,12,-,-,TGTGCCAGCAGCCCGCTGGGGGAAAAACTGTTTTTT,CASSPLGEKLFF
TRBJ1-2,TRBV3-1/TRBV3-2,15,-,-,TGTGCCAGCAGCCAAGAAAGGCGGTCTAACTATGGCTACACCTTC,CASSQERRSNYGYTF
TRBJ1-6,TRBV28,21,-,-,TGTGCCAGCAGTTTTGCAGGGGTGTCGGACCCTCAGAGCTCCTATAATTCACCCCTCCACTTT,CASSFAGVSDPQSSYNSPLHF
TRBJ2-1,TRBV4-3,14,-,TRBD2,TGCGCCAGCAGCCGAGGACTAGCCGCCGGTGAGCAGTTCTTC,CASSRGLAAGEQFF
TRBJ1-1,TRBV3-1/TRBV3-2,17,-,-,TGTGCCAGCAGCCAGGTCAACTTGGGACGGCCGAACACTGAAGCTTTCTTT,CASSQVNLGRPNTEAFF
TRBJ2-3,TRBV29-1,15,-,TRBD2,TGCAGCGTTAGGGTCCTAGCGGGAGCGGCAGATACGCAGTATTTT,CSVRVLAGAADTQYF
TRBJ1-2,TRBV5-1,13,once,-,TGCGCCAGCAGCTTCGGAGGGAACTATGGCTACACCTTC,CASSFGGNYGYTF
TRBJ2-3,TRBV18,15,-,TRBD1,TGTGCCAGCTCACCTAGAACAGGGGGCCCAGATACGCAGTATTTT,CASSPRTGGPDTQYF
TRBJ2-7,TRBV11-2,17,-,-,TGTGCCAGCAGCTTATCAAGTGGCGGACTTTCTTCCTACGAGCAGTACTTC,CASSLSSGGLSSYEQYF
TRBJ1-5,TRBV6-5,14,-,-,TGTGCCAGCAGTTACGGGGGGGACAATCAGCCCCAGCATTTT,CASSYGGDNQPQHF
TRBJ1-2,TRBV19,14,-,-,TGTGCCAGTAGTATCCTCGGGTCATCCTATGGCTACACCTTC,CASSILGSSYGYTF
TRBJ2-1,TRBV19,14,-,TRBD1,TGTGCCAGTAGTTTACGGACAGGGTCCAATGAGCAGTTCTTC,CASSLRTGSNEQFF
TRBJ2-2,TRBV18,14,-,-,TGTGCCAGCTCACCACCGTCCAACACCGGGGAGCTGTTTTTT,CASSPPSNTGELFF
TRBJ1-5,TRBV6-5,14,-,-,TGTGCCAGCAGCGAGCAGGCCTTTAATCAGCCCCAGCATTTT,CASSEQAFNQPQHF
TRBJ2-2,TRBV11-2,14,-,-,TGTGCCAGCAGCTATCGACAGTCGCGTGGGGAGCTGTTTTTT,CASSYRQSRGELFF
TRBJ1-2,TRBV15,14,-,-,TGTGCCACCAGCTCGTCCGGGGCCATCTATGGCTACACCTTC,CATSSSGAIYGYTF
TRBJ2-1,TRBV5-1,15,-,-,TGCGCCAGCAGCCCCGGGGCAGTTCGGTACAATGAGCAGTTCTTC,CASSPGAVRYNEQFF
TRBJ2-7,TRBV29-1,14,-,-,TGCAGCGTTCGCCGGTCAGGAGGGTCCTACGAGCAGTACTTC,CSVRRSGGSYEQYF
TRBJ1-2,TRBV2,15,-,-,TGTGCCAGCAGTGAATGGAATTCGGGGCCCTATGGCTACACCTTC,CASSEWNSGPYGYTF
TRBJ2-4,TRBV11-2,15,-,-,TGTGCCAGCAGCTCCACAGGGATAGCCAAAAACATTCAGTACTTC,CASSSTGIAKNIQYF
TRBJ1-5,TRBV7-8,16,-,TRBD1,TGTGCCAGCAGCCCTTACCAGGGGGCCTCCAATCAGCCCCAGCATTTT,CASSPYQGASNQPQHF
TRBJ2-7,TRBV6-2/TRBV6-3,15,-,TRBD1,TGTGCCAGCAGTTTCTCCGGGACAGGGGTGAGCGAGCAGTACTTC,CASSFSGTGVSEQYF
TRBJ2-7,TRBV6-5,14,-,TRBD1,TGTGCCAGCACGCTACAGGGGGGATCCTACGAGCAGTACTTC,CASTLQGGSYEQYF
TRBJ2-1,TRBV28,15,-,-,TGTGCCAGCAGGAGGGGACATTTATCTGCTAAGGAGCAGTTCTTC,CASRRGHLSAKEQFF
TRBJ2-7,TRBV10-3,13,-,TRBD1,TGTGCCATCAGTCGGACAGGGTCCTACGAGCAGTACTTC,CAISRTGSYEQYF
TRBJ1-5,TRBV10-3,16,-,-,TGTGCCATCAGTGAGTCGTCAGGTTATAGCAATCAGCCCCAGCATTTT,CAISESSGYSNQPQHF
TRBJ1-4,TRBV9,17,-,TRBD1,TGTGCCAGCAGCGGCGCCCCCCGGGACAGGGGGGATGAAAAACTGTTTTTT,CASSGAPRDRGDEKLFF
TRBJ1-2,TRBV6-4,12,few,TRBD1,TGTGCCAAGGGGGCAGGTAACTATGGCTACACCTTC,CAKGAGNYGYTF
TRBJ1-3,TRBV6-5,13,-,-,TGTGCCAGCACCCCGGGGTGGACGGACACCATATATTTT,CASTPGWTDTIYF
TRBJ2-1,TRBV28,12,-,-,TGTGCCAGCAGTTTATACAGGGATGGGGAGTTCTTC,CASSLYRDGEFF
TRBJ1-5,TRBV11-2,14,-,TRBD1,TGTGCCAGCAGCTTGGACAGGGGCGGTCAGCCCCAGCATTTT,CASSLDRGGQPQHF
TRBJ1-3,TRBV28,16,-,-,TGTGCCAGCAGTCCCCCCGGCCGGTCCTCTGGAAACACCATATATTTT,CASSPPGRSSGNTIYF
TRBJ2-2,TRBV11-2,14,-,-,TGTGCCAGCCAAAGCGCAGTGAACACCGGGGAGCTGTTTTTT,CASQSAVNTGELFF
TRBJ1-2,TRBV9,14,-,TRBD1,TGTGCCAGCAGCCCGGACAGGGAATCTCGGGGCTACACCTTC,CASSPDRESRGYTF
TRBJ2-6,TRBV3-1/TRBV3-2,16,once,-,TGTGCCAGCAGCCAATTACGGGTCGCTGGGGCCAACGTCCTGACTTTC,CASSQLRVAGANVLTF
TRBJ1-1,TRBV3-1/TRBV3-2,12,-,-,TGTGCCAGCAGCCAGCTGCAGGGGGAAGCTTTCTTT,CASSQLQGEAFF
TRBJ2-2,TRBV2,12,-,-,TGTGCCAGGGGGGCAAGCGCCGGGGAGCTGTTTTTT,CARGASAGELFF
TRBJ1-2,TRBV28,15,-,-,TGTGCCAGCAGTTCCAATCCAGGGGACCTCTATGGCTACACCTTC,CASSSNPGDLYGYTF
TRBJ2-7,TRBV5-4,15,-,-,TGTGCCAGCAGCTCGGGGGGACAGGTGGGCTACGAGCAGTACTTC,CASSSGGQVGYEQYF
TRBJ1-4,TRBV28,16,-,-,TGTGCCAGCAGTTCATTTCAGGGGCCAACTAATGAAAAACTGTTTTTT,CASSSFQGPTNEKLFF
TRBJ2-4,TRBV19,16,-,-,TGTGCCAGTAGTATCTCGCTGGAGGGACCCCAAAACATTCAGTACTTC,CASSISLEGPQNIQYF
TRBJ2-7,TRBV27,16,-,TRBD1,TGTGCCAGCAGTCACGGGGGGACAGGGGGCTCCTACGAGCAGTACTTC,CASSHGGTGGSYEQYF
TRBJ1-2,TRBV4-1,17,-,-,TGCGCCAGCAGCCAAGTGCCCCGGGGGAGGCGTAACTATGGCTACACCTTC,CASSQVPRGRRNYGYTF
TRBJ2-3,TRBV9,15,once,TRBD2,TGTGCCAGCAACCTTAGCGGGGACCTCACAGATACGCAGTATTTT,CASNLSGDLTDTQYF
TRBJ1-2,TRBV12-1,14,-,-,TGTGCCAGCAGCTCCCGGTCCTGTAGGGATGGCTACACCTTC,CASSSRSCRDGYTF
TRBJ2-1,TRBV9,19,-,TRBD2,TGTGCCAGCAGCGCTCAAGGGACTAGCGGGACCCTTCTCTACAATGAGCAGTTCTTC,CASSAQGTSGTLLYNEQFF
TRBJ2-3,TRBV6-5,15,-,-,TGTGCCAGCAGTTACGGAACGTCTCGCACAGATACGCAGTATTTT,CASSYGTSRTDTQYF
TRBJ2-1,TRBV4-3,17,-,-,TGCGCCAGCAGCCAAGATCTGGGAGCCTTTTCCTACAATGAGCAGTTCTTC,CASSQDLGAFSYNEQFF
TRBJ1-1,TRBV5-3,13,-,-,TGTGCCAGAAGGCCGACAAGAAACACTGAAGCTTTCTTT,CARRPTRNTEAFF
TRBJ2-6,TRBV18,17,-,TRBD2,TGTGCCAGCTCCCCGACTAGCGGGGCAGCTGGGGCCAACGTCCTGACTTTC,CASSPTSGAAGANVLTF
TRBJ2-7,TRBV6-5,11,-,TRBD1,TGTGCCTGTGGACAGGGTAACGAGCAGTACTTC,CACGQGNEQYF
TRBJ2-7,TRBV5-1,15,-,TRBD2,TGCGCCAGCAAGGCGAGGCGGGAGGAACCCTACGAGCAGTACTTC,CASKARREEPYEQYF
TRBJ2-1,TRBV3-1/TRBV3-2,19,-,TRBD2,TGTGCCAGCAGCCGGCGTAAGGTCCGGGGGGGCGACTACTACAATGAGCAGTTCTTC,CASSRRKVRGGDYYNEQFF
TRBJ1-2,TRBV5-1,17,-,TRBD1,TGCGCCAGCAGCCCCGGACAGGGGTCTGGGTCTAACTATGGCTACACCTTC,CASSPGQGSGSNYGYTF
TRBJ2-2,TRBV19,15,-,TRBD1,TGTGCCAGTACTAGACAGGGCTACAACACCGGGGAGCTGTTTTTT,CASTRQGYNTGELFF
TRBJ1-1,TRBV27,14,-,-,TGTGCCAGCAAACGGGACTCGAGGAGGACTGAAGCTTTCTTT,CASKRDSRRTEAFF
TRBJ1-2,TRBV28,14,-,TRBD1,TGTGCCAGCAGCCCCGGGACAGGGGCCTATGGCTACACCTTC,CASSPGTGAYGYTF
TRBJ1-5,TRBV6-5,14,-,TRBD1,TGTGCCAGCAAACTGGACAGGGACAATCAGCCCCAGCATTTT,CASKLDRDNQPQHF
TRBJ1-4,TRBV5-1,14,-,TRBD1,TGCGCCAGCAGCAGTCAGGGGGCTGGTGAAAAACTGTTTTTT,CASSSQGAGEKLFF
TRBJ1-1,TRBV6-5,14,-,-,TGTGCCAGCACCGCAGGGTTCGGGCACACTGAAGCTTTCTTT,CASTAGFGHTEAFF